One sample yielded the 27 T cell receptor beta chains listed below, sequenced in a study of blood T cell repertoires in COVID-19. Profiling relied on immunoSEQ multiplex PCR, and the TCRdb table lists in-frame clones only, not all of them. Of 140,000 to 150,000 clones listed, 85% to 90% are singletons. The sample was PBMCs or T cells enriched from blood (not recorded which). These receptors were collected from a woman aged 30 to 39 with acute COVID-19.

CDR3: CATSRGPGSAEAFF. Here the CDR3 DNA reads TGTGCCACCAGCAGAGGTCCAGGGTCCGCTGAAGCTTTCTTT. V usage is TRBV15 and J usage is TRBJ1-1, with D perhaps TRBD1 (5 bases). V lost 1 base to trimming and J lost 6 bases, with 12 bases between them. CDR3 length: 14 residues. Germline CDR1 reads LNHNV; CDR2 reads YYDKDF (reference sequence).

The CDR3 DNA follows: TGTGCCAGCAGCTTACGGGACACCTACTACGAGCAGTACTTC. This codes for CASSLRDTYYEQYF. The chain uses TRBV7-2 and TRBJ2-7, with a weak D call TRBD1 (6 bases). V shed 2 bases and J shed 3 bases, with 11 bases lying between them. This CDR3 has 14 residues. Germline CDR1 and CDR2: SGHTA and FQGNSA. Full variable domain (rest looked up from reference TRBV7-2 and TRBJ2-7): GAGVSQSPSNKVTEKGKDVELRCDPISGHTALYWYRQSLGQGLEFLIYFQGNSAPDKSGLPSDRFSAERTGGSVSTLTIQRTQQEDSAVYLCASSLRDTYYEQYFGPGTRLTVT.

This chain joins TRBV28 and TRBJ1-5; 9 nucleotides align to TRBD1. Germline CDR1 reads MDHEN; CDR2 reads SYDVKM. The CDR3 is made up of 17 amino acids. J was trimmed by 0 bases and V by 2 bases; bases with no gene match: 5. The CDR3 spells CASSLGTGTYSNQPQHF. DNA of the CDR3: TGTGCCAGCAGTTTAGGGACAGGGACTTATAGCAATCAGCCCCAGCATTTT.

The chain recombines TRBV27 with TRBJ2-1, with TRBD2 identical over 7 bases. CDR1 and CDR2 from the germline V gene are MNHEY and SMNVEV (reference sequence). This CDR3 is 12 amino acids long. Germline trimming cut 8 bases from V and 10 bases from J; bases unmatched to any gene: 8. The DNA of the CDR3 is TGTGCCAGCGGACTAGGTCGAGGGGAGCAGTTCTTC. It specifies CASGLGRGEQFF.

The chain combines TRBV19 with TRBJ1-1, with 12 bases that match TRBD1. With V trimmed by 1 base and J by 3 bases, 3 bases remained unmatched. Germline assignment: CDR1 LNHDA and CDR2 SQIVND (reference sequence). CDR3 length: 16 amino acids. As DNA, the CDR3 is TGTGCCAGTAGTATAGGGGACAGGGGGCCGTACACTGAAGCTTTCTTT. Protein sequence: CASSIGDRGPYTEAFF.

The chain combines TRBV10-3 with TRBJ2-3, with TRBD1 matching over 10 bases. Germline V CDR1 and CDR2: ENHRY, SYGVKD. The V and J ends lost 0 bases and 4 bases, in that order; junction bases with no gene match: 7. This CDR3 is 17 amino acids long. The CDR3 nucleotides read TGTGCCATCAGTGAGTCTGTGGGACAGGGGACTTCAGATACGCAGTATTTT. Translated, it gives CAISESVGQGTSDTQYF.

The chain couples TRBV10-3 to TRBJ1-1; D is unresolved. The V gene's germline CDR1 is ENHRY and CDR2 SYGVKD. The CDR3 covers 16 residues. Trimming removed 0 bases at V and 3 bases at J, with 14 bases between. The CDR3 DNA sequence: TGTGCCATCAGTGAGTCAACAGCAGTTCTTTACACTGAAGCTTTCTTT. As protein: CAISESTAVLYTEAFF.

The V gene is TRBV5-4, the J gene TRBJ1-3; D not certain. Trimming stripped 0 bases from V and 3 bases from J, with 10 bases between. The CDR3 loop spans 15 amino acids. Germline CDR1 and CDR2: SGHNT and YYREEE (reference sequence). CDR3 amino acids: CASSLAAEGGNTIYF. In DNA form, the CDR3 reads TGTGCCAGCAGCTTGGCCGCGGAGGGTGGAAACACCATATATTTT.

V is TRBV19 and J is TRBJ1-5; perhaps TRBD1 as D (6 bases). The CDR3 sequence is 18 residues long. In germline, CDR1 is LNHDA, CDR2 SQIVND (reference sequence). The ends were cut back, 8 bases at V and 4 bases at J, with 27 bases in the middle. The CDR3 coding sequence is TGTGCCAGTCGCGGGCCCGGACAGCTCCCTCGGATAAATCAGCCCCAGCATTTT. Amino acids: CASRGPGQLPRINQPQHF.

This rearrangement joins TRBV28 to TRBJ2-7, with 10 positions matching TRBD2. The CDR3 has 17 residues. The V and J ends lost 5 bases and 4 bases, in that order; junction bases with no gene match: 14. Per germline, CDR1 MDHEN and CDR2 SYDVKM. CDR3: CASSRGKSGRANYEQYF. The CDR3 DNA sequence: TGTGCCAGCAGTCGGGGCAAAAGCGGGAGGGCAAATTACGAGCAGTACTTC.

This chain joins TRBV7-3 and TRBJ1-2, with a tentative D call TRBD1 (6 bases). The germline gives CDR1 SGHTA, CDR2 FQGTGA. The CDR3 consists of 16 residues. V was trimmed by 6 bases and J by 4 bases, leaving 21 bases between them. The DNA for the CDR3 is TGTGCCAGCAGGCCTTCGTCAGGGGTGCTGGGCTATGGCTACACCTTC. Translated, it gives CASRPSSGVLGYGYTF.

This chain joins TRBV5-6 and TRBJ2-7; 7 nucleotides agree with TRBD1. CDR3 length: 15 amino acids. The germline CDR1 and CDR2 sequences are SGHDT and YYEEEE. Germline trimming cut 4 bases from V and 1 base from J; bases unmatched to any gene: 8. DNA of the CDR3: TGTGCCAGCAGCCCTGACAGGGCTACTTCCTACGAGCAGTACTTC. This gives the protein CASSPDRATSYEQYF. The entire variable domain, with the rest obtained from reference TRBV5-6 and TRBJ2-7, is as follows: DAGVTQSPTHLIKTRGQQVTLRCSPKSGHDTVSWYQQALGQGPQFIFQYYEEEERQRGNFPDRFSGHQFPNYSSELNVNALLLGDSALYLCASSPDRATSYEQYFGPGTRLTVT.

CDR3 sequence reads: CASSETGSYGYTF. CDR3 nucleotide sequence: TGTGCCAGCAGCGAGACAGGCTCTTATGGCTACACCTTC. This chain joins TRBV5-4 and TRBJ1-2; the D gene is possibly TRBD1 (6 bases). The CDR3 extends over 13 amino acids. Germline CDR1 SGHNT, CDR2 YYREEE (reference sequence). V shed 4 bases and J shed 5 bases, with 12 bases lying between them.

The V call is TRBV20-1, the J call TRBJ1-6, with 9 bases matching TRBD1. With V trimmed by 3 bases and J by 7 bases, 4 bases remained unmatched. The CDR3 is made up of 14 amino acids. Germline CDR1 DFQATT, CDR2 SNEGSKA (reference sequence). The CDR3 is CSASVDRGNSPLHF. CDR3 coding DNA: TGCAGTGCTAGTGTCGACAGGGGGAATTCACCCCTCCACTTT.

The rearrangement joins TRBV5-4 to TRBJ2-1; 10 bases align to TRBD2. The CDR3 loop spans 16 amino acids. Per the germline V gene, CDR1 is SGHNT and CDR2 is YYREEE (reference sequence). V trimming: 4 bases; J trimming: 5 bases; junction bases outside the gene matches: 9. In nucleotides, the CDR3 is TGTGCCAGCAGCAGTGTAGCGGGAGGAGCGGACAATGAGCAGTTCTTC. It specifies CASSSVAGGADNEQFF. Using reference TRBV5-4 and TRBJ2-1 for the parts outside the CDR3, the full variable domain is ETGVTQSPTHLIKTRGQQVTLRCSSQSGHNTVSWYQQALGQGPQFIFQYYREEENGRGNFPPRFSGLQFPNYSSELNVNALELDDSALYLCASSSVAGGADNEQFFGPGTRLTVL.

The chain has TRBV20-1 and TRBJ1-5; D is possibly TRBD1 (6 bases). The CDR3 covers 15 residues. Looked up from germline, CDR1 is DFQATT and CDR2 is SNEGSKA (reference sequence). The V and J ends lost 3 bases and 6 bases respectively, with 18 bases between them. CDR3 region: CSASPGGGLVQPQHF. The DNA of the CDR3 is TGCAGTGCTAGTCCGGGCGGGGGGCTAGTTCAGCCCCAGCATTTT.

The count of this clone is one. V gene TRBV6-4 combines with J gene TRBJ2-1; D is possibly TRBD1 (5 bases). Germline V gene sequence: CDR1 MRHNA, CDR2 SNTAGT. The CDR3 has 14 amino acids. Trimming pared 3 bases from V and 11 bases from J, leaving 17 bases between. The CDR3 loop is CASSDRGDPIKQFF. Here the CDR3 DNA reads TGTGCCAGCAGTGATAGGGGCGACCCAATTAAGCAGTTCTTC.

The chain combines TRBV19 with TRBJ1-6, with a weak D call TRBD1 (5 bases). V was cut by 7 bases and J by 9 bases, with 16 bases left in between. From germline, CDR1 is LNHDA and CDR2 SQIVND (reference sequence). The CDR3 length is 14 residues. CDR3 DNA: TGTGCCAGTAACGCCGGGCAGGGATTTTCACCCCTCCACTTT. Its protein is CASNAGQGFSPLHF.

The chain employs TRBV30 and TRBJ1-4; D not resolved. Per germline, CDR1 GTSNPN and CDR2 SVGIG (reference sequence). This CDR3 is built from 13 residues. V lost 1 base, J lost 7 bases, and 10 bases lay in between. The CDR3 bases are TGTGCCTGGAGTGGGGTCGGGGTTGAAAAACTGTTTTTT. Translating gives CAWSGVGVEKLFF.

The rearrangement links TRBV5-1 to TRBJ1-4, with no clear D. This CDR3 has 12 residues. V gave up 0 bases and J gave up 7 bases, with 4 bases separating them. Germline V gene lookup returns CDR1 SGHRS and CDR2 YFSETQ. CDR3 DNA sequence: TGCGCCAGCAGCTTGGTCGGTGAAAAACTGTTTTTT. Translated, it gives CASSLVGEKLFF.

J is TRBJ1-3 and V is TRBV5-1; TRBD1 might be the D (5 bases). The CDR3 extends over 15 amino acids. Germline CDR1 reads SGHRS; CDR2 reads YFSETQ. With 4 bases removed from V and 0 bases from J, the gap between germline ends came to 11 bases. The DNA for the CDR3 is TGCGCCAGCAGCACGACAGCGCTCTCTGGAAACACCATATATTTT. Its protein product is CASSTTALSGNTIYF.

The chain combines TRBV7-6 with TRBJ2-1; D remains ambiguous. V lost 4 bases, J lost 4 bases, and 17 bases lay in between. Germline V gives CDR1 SGHVS, CDR2 FNYEAQ. The CDR3 runs 16 residues. This CDR3 reads CASSYGILASYNEQFF. In DNA form, the CDR3 reads TGTGCCAGCAGCTACGGCATCTTAGCATCATACAATGAGCAGTTCTTC.

The chain joins TRBV5-4 to TRBJ2-3; 12 bases line up with TRBD2. The CDR3 contains 16 residues. V trimming: 10 bases; J trimming: 1 base; junction bases outside the gene matches: 10. Germline V lookup: CDR1 SGHNT, CDR2 YYREEE (reference sequence). CDR3 nucleotides: TGTGCCGCCCGGACTAGCGGGATTCCGGGCACAGATACGCAGTATTTT. This translates into CAARTSGIPGTDTQYF.

The J gene is TRBJ1-6, the V gene TRBV2, with 7 bases lining up with TRBD1. Looked up from germline, CDR1 is SNHLY and CDR2 is FYNNEI. V was clipped by 2 bases and J by 9 bases; unmatched bases: 4. The CDR3 has 14 amino acids. The CDR3 spells CASSEWRGPSPLHF. The CDR3 nucleotides read TGTGCCAGCAGTGAATGGAGGGGGCCTTCACCCCTCCACTTT.

V and J are TRBV21-1 and TRBJ2-1; the DNA was not compared with TRBD2, the D call given in the table. TRBV21-1 is termed a pseudogene. The CDR3 length is 17 residues. The CDR3 region is CASSTKRAGDPYNEQFF. The CDR3 bases are TGTGCCAGCAGCACAAAGAGGGCGGGAGATCCCTACAATGAGCAGTTCTTC.

The chain employs TRBV5-8 and TRBJ2-6; 7 bases fit TRBD1. Trimming cost V 6 bases and J 1 base; bases outside gene matches: 10. The CDR3 has 17 amino acids. The V gene's germline CDR1 is SGHTS and CDR2 YDEGEE. The CDR3 DNA reads as TGTGCCAGCACCGTTTCAGGGGGTAATTCTGGGGCCAACGTCCTGACTTTC. Translated, it gives CASTVSGGNSGANVLTF.

The chain links TRBV27 to TRBJ2-7; D is unresolved. This CDR3 is 12 amino acids long. CDR1 is MNHEY and CDR2 is SMNVEV in the germline V gene (reference sequence). The V end was cut by 4 bases, the J end by 4 bases, with 8 bases between. Here the CDR3 reads CASSSSKYEQYF. Here the CDR3 DNA reads TGTGCCAGCAGTTCGAGTAAATACGAGCAGTACTTC.